The T cell receptor (beta chain) under discussion was sequenced for a study of T-cell reconstitution after alpha-beta-depleted transplantation in children. This clonotype was counted only a few times. V shed 2 bases and J shed 10 bases, with 6 bases lying between them. This CDR3 has 11 residues. Germline V gene data show CDR1 as MGHRA and CDR2 as YSYEKL. Preparation of the TCRbeta library used unique molecular identifiers. TCRdb passed the PCR reads through MiXCR, listing each CDR3 protein once. The sample comprises around 370,000 distinct CDR3 sequences, 10% of which are singletons, and 2.4% rests with the top ten.

The J gene is TRBJ2-1, the V gene TRBV4-1; D is uncertain. The receptor was derived from a human donor who donated a stem cell graft to a child with acute lymphoblastic leukemia. The sequencing here drew on PBMCs from the stem cell graft donor, taken from the stem cell graft. The CDR3 sequence is CASSQHGEQFF. The CDR3 bases are TGCGCCAGCAGCCAACACGGCGAGCAGTTCTTC.